This T cell receptor beta chain was captured in a study of blood T cell repertoires in COVID-19 (dated by TCRdb to the early 2020s). The study in broad terms: The collaborator samples originated in the United States, Italy and Spain and spanned the acute and convalescent phases of COVID-19. The prospective study material was composed of cDNA or gDNA derived from T cells, B-cell-depleted T cells, or PBMCs. Deeply sampled blood TCRbeta repertoires from subjects exposed to, actively infected with, or recovered from COVID-19 were included in the dataset. The repertoires were released in a freely available public database meant as a resource for research on the immune response to SARS-CoV-2. The samples were drawn from the first 160 participants of the ongoing ImmuneRACE study and from 1,254 subjects provided by 6 global collaborators. The sample metadata nearly always contained a de-identified subject ID, COVID-19 status, age in years and sex. Where available, HLA class I and class II types were obtained from metadata supplied by the sample provider rather than from assay-based typing.

The CDR3 runs 17 amino acids, cysteine and phenylalanine included. The read is trimmed to its CDR3 DNA, 51 bases read in frame from base 1. The germline V gene provides CDR1 KGHSH and CDR2 LQKENI. Trimming leaves V shorter by 2 bases and J shorter by 2 bases, with the junction holding 7 bases beyond the gene matches. What the research found in general, with its limitations: How much clinical and demographic metadata was included differed by source and by participant, and the metadata was provided uncurated.

TCRbeta CDR3 regions were amplified from genomic DNA by means of the immunoSEQ Assay, a bias-controlled multiplex PCR. As for the original processing: Nucleated cell counts per sample were estimated from amplification of reference gene primers within the assay. To quantify the absolute abundance of each unique TCRbeta CDR3 rearrangement, sequence reads were collapsed and filtered. For each sample, productive Simpson clonality was calculated as the square root of Simpson's diversity index over productive rearrangements. This immuneACCESS table, as held by TCRdb, lists in-frame sequences with V and J called but not all clones. Of the missing ones, under half trace to an unresolved V gene in checked studies; the others have no known cause. Clone size and V and J calls were adopted from that table, with D and trimming inferred from the DNA. This sample has a few hundred thousand clones in its table, and approximately 88% of those were observed once. The top ten clonotypes cover approximately 3% of the sample.

At one collaborating source in Seattle, patients were enrolled during active infection and were followed longitudinally through the course of disease. The collaborating institutions used their own protocols to collect whole blood in K2EDTA tubes. For TCRbeta analysis, collaborator samples were shipped as frozen whole blood, as isolated PBMCs, or as DNA extracted from either sample type. In regard to this clone: The clone's antigen remains unknown. Base qualities are not provided; no much larger clone lies one nucleotide away.

This TCR was sampled from a woman aged 25 to 39 with COVID-19, enrolled during active disease. The sample was peripheral blood. Recombination connected TRBV18 to TRBJ2-3; 10 of the junction bases match TRBD2. The DNA reads as follows: TGTGCCAGCTCACCAGGAGCTAGCGGGGGAAACACAGATACGCAGTATTTT. The translation is CASSPGASGGNTDTQYF.